The next 5 T cell receptor beta chains were all read from a single sample in a study of OX40 agonist ivuxolimab in advanced cancers. Sequencing was performed with immunoSEQ multiplex PCR; in TCRdb, only in-frame clones are kept and a portion is missing. The sample has tens of thousands of clones; less than 95% are singletons. The material sequenced was CD4+ or CD8+ T cells sorted from blood, taken in a trial of the OX40 agonist ivuxolimab. The origin of the receptors is an adult with an advanced solid tumor such as melanoma, head and neck, liver or kidney cancer.

CDR3 bases: TGTGCCAGCAGCCTCAAGAGTACAGTCTATGGCTACACCTTC. This encodes CASSLKSTVYGYTF. The rearrangement uses TRBV13 and TRBJ1-2, with D unclear. Germline CDR1 PRHDT, CDR2 FYEKMQ (reference sequence). The germline V and J ends were trimmed by 5 bases and 4 bases, with 14 bases remaining between them. There are 14 residues in the CDR3.

The gene calls are TRBV6-5 and TRBJ1-3, with a weak D call TRBD1 (5 bases). CDR3 length: 16 residues. V was shortened by 1 base and J by 0 bases, with 10 bases between the two germline ends. From germline, CDR1 is MNHEY and CDR2 SVGAGI. The CDR3 DNA reads TGTGCCAGCAGTTACTGGGGGTCAAGCTCTGGAAACACCATATATTTT. Residues: CASSYWGSSSGNTIYF.

This clone was seen just once. The chain carries TRBV14 and TRBJ2-2; D gene uncertain. V dropped 1 base and J dropped 6 bases, with 6 bases sitting between them. The CDR3 covers 13 residues. Germline lookup yields CDR1 SGHDN and CDR2 FVKESK. The CDR3 DNA sequence: TGTGCCAGCAGCCAAGCCATGGCCGGGGAGCTGTTTTTT. Amino acids: CASSQAMAGELFF.

V and J are TRBV6-5 and TRBJ1-2; D might be TRBD1 (5 bases). Looked up from germline, CDR1 is MNHEY and CDR2 is SVGAGI. Deletions cut 0 bases from V and 4 bases from J, with 12 bases between. The CDR3 loop spans 15 amino acids. The CDR3 here is CASSYSGEFGYGYTF. DNA for the CDR3: TGTGCCAGCAGTTACTCGGGGGAATTCGGCTATGGCTACACCTTC.

J is TRBJ1-1 and V is TRBV19; 7 nucleotides match TRBD1. Germline V CDR1 and CDR2: LNHDA, SQIVND (reference sequence). V was pared by 6 bases and J by 1 base, with 2 bases of the junction left unmatched. CDR3 length equals 13 residues. The CDR3 DNA reads as TGTGCCAGTAGCAGGGACAGGAACACTGAAGCTTTCTTT. Translated, it gives CASSRDRNTEAFF.